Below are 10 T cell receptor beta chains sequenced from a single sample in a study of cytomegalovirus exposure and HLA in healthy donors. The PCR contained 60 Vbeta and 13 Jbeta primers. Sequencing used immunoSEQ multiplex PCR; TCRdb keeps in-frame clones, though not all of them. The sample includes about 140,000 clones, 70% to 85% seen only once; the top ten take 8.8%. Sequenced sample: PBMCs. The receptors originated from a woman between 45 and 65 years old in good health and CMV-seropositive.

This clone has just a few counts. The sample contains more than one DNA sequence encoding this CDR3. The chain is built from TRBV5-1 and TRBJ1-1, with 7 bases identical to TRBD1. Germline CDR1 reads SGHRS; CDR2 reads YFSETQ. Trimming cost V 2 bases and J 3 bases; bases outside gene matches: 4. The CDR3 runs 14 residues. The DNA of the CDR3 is TGCGCCAGCAGCTTACTCCAGGGGGACACTGAAGCTTTCTTT. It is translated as CASSLLQGDTEAFF. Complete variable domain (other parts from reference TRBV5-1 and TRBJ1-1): KAGVTQTPRYLIKTRGQQVTLSCSPISGHRSVSWYQQTPGQGLQFLFEYFSETQRNKGNFPGRFSGRQFSNSRSEMNVSTLELGDSALYLCASSLLQGDTEAFFGQGTRLTVV.

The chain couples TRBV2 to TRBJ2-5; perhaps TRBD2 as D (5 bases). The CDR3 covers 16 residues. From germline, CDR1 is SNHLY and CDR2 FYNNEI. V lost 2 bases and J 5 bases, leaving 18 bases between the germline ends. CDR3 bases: TGTGCCAGCAGTGAAACCCGAGGGCGGGTAAGCGAGACCCAGTACTTC. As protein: CASSETRGRVSETQYF.

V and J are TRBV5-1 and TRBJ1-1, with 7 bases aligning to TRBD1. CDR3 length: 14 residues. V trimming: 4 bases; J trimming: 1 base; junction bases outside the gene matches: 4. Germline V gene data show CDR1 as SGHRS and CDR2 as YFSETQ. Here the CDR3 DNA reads TGCGCCAGCAGCCCATGGACAGGGAACACTGAAGCTTTCTTT. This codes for CASSPWTGNTEAFF.

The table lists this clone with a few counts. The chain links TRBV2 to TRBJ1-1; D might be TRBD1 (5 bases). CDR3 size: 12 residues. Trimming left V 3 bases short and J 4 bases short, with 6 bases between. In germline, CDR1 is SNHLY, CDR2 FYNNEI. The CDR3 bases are TGTGCCAGCAGTGACAGGGCCACTGAAGCTTTCTTT. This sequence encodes CASSDRATEAFF.

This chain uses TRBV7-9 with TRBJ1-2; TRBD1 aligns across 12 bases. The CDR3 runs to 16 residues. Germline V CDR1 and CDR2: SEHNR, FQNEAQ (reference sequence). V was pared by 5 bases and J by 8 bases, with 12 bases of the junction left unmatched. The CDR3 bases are TGTGCCAGCAGCCCCGACGGGGACAGGGGGCGAGGCGGCTACACCTTC. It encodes CASSPDGDRGRGGYTF.

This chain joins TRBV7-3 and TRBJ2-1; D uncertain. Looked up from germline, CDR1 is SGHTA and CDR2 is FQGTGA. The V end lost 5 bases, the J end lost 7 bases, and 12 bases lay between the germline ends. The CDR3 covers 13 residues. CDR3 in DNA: TGTGCCAGCAGCCCCATCGCCGGTAATGAGCAGTTCTTC. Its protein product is CASSPIAGNEQFF. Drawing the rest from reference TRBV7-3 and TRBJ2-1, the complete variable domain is GAGVSQTPSNKVTEKGKYVELRCDPISGHTALYWYRQSLGQGPEFLIYFQGTGAADDSGLPNDRFFAVRPEGSVSTLKIQRTERGDSAVYLCASSPIAGNEQFFGPGTRLTVL.

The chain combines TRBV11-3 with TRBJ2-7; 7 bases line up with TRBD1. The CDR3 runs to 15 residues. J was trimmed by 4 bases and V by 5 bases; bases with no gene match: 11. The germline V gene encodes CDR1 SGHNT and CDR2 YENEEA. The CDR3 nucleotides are TGTGCCAGCAGCCCCCGAGGGACAGACCCTTACGAGCAGTACTTC. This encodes CASSPRGTDPYEQYF.

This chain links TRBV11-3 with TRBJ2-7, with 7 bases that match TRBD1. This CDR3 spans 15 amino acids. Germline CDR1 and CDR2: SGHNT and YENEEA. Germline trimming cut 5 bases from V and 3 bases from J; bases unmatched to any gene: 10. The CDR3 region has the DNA TGTGCCAGCAGCCCCGGGCAGGGGGTACTCTACGAGCAGTACTTC. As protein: CASSPGQGVLYEQYF.

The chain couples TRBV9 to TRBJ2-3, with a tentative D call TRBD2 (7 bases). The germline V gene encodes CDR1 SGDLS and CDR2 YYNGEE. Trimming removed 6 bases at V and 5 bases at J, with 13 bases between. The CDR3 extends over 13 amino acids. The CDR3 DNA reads TGTGCCAGCACCAAAGGGGGGGGAGATACGCAGTATTTT. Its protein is CASTKGGGDTQYF. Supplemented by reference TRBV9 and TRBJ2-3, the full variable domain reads DSGVTQTPKHLITATGQRVTLRCSPRSGDLSVYWYQQSLDQGLQFLIQYYNGEERAKGNILERFSAQQFPDLHSELNLSSLELGDSALYFCASTKGGGDTQYFGPGTRLTVL.

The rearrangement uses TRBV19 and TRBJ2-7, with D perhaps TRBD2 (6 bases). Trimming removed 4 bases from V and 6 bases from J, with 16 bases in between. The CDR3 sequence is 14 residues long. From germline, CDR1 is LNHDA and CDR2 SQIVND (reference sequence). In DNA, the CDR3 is TGTGCCAGTAGTACCCAGGCTACCGGGGGCGAGCAGTACTTC. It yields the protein CASSTQATGGEQYF.